Reported below is one T cell receptor beta chain. This CDR3 contains 12 residues. Trimming removed 4 bases from V and 5 bases from J, with 6 bases in between. Germline CDR1 reads MNHNS; CDR2 reads SASEGT. Some clones are missing from TCRdb's copy, which holds only in-frame ones; the method was immunoSEQ multiplex PCR. The table lists more than 2 million clones, approximately 96% of them singletons. The data are from a study of shared clonotypes between healthy human individuals. Study-wide context: Each donor's CD4 naive and CD4 memory cells filled three plates apiece, CD8 naive two, and CD8 memory one.

Every contributor of samples was a Caucasian grown-up residing in Nashville, Tennessee. This clonotype was obtained from a man younger than 35 in good health. The sequenced material came from naive CD4+ T cells sorted from blood. Subset noted: CD45RA+ positively selected. The chain has TRBV6-1 and TRBJ2-1; D is unclear. The CDR3 bases are TGTGCCAGCAGTGGCTGGAACAATGAGCAGTTCTTC. It is translated as CASSGWNNEQFF.